The rows below give T cell receptor beta chains drawn from one sample of a study of chemoradiotherapy in HPV16-positive cancers. Only in-frame clones appear in the TCRdb table, and some are missing; sequencing was by immunoSEQ multiplex PCR. The table lists nearly 4,500 clones, just under 75% of them singletons. The sequenced sample was tumor tissue, obtained from a patient who underwent chemoradiotherapy. The receptor set was obtained from a human donor with HPV-associated anogenital cancer. The CDR3 runs from the conserved cysteine through the conserved F or W. D genes are given only for firm matches. Not all rows give a size; the values are once, few, many and, for expanded clones, a class.

J,D,V,size,CDR3,DNA
TRBJ2-7,-,TRBV7-9,-,CASSLAREYEQYF,TGTGCCAGCAGCTTAGCCAGGGAGTACGAGCAGTACTTC
TRBJ1-2,TRBD1,TRBV29-1,-,CSVEGWDRVIYGYTF,TGCAGCGTTGAGGGATGGGACAGGGTGATCTATGGCTACACCTTC
TRBJ2-2,-,TRBV6-5,-,CASSYSQGPNGELFF,TGTGCCAGCAGTTACTCGCAGGGTCCGAACGGGGAGCTGTTTTTT
TRBJ1-4,TRBD1,TRBV5-5,-,CASSFRGQGANEKLFF,TGTGCCAGCAGCTTTCGCGGACAGGGGGCTAATGAAAAACTGTTTTTT
TRBJ2-7,-,TRBV21-1,-,CASSKGRTGDFFYEQYF,TGTGCCAGCAGCAAAGGGCGGACAGGGGACTTTTTCTACGAGCAGTACTTC
TRBJ1-1,-,TRBV19,-,CASSLRPGGGTEAFF,TGTGCCAGTAGCCTAAGGCCCGGGGGAGGCACTGAAGCTTTCTTT
TRBJ1-1,-,TRBV19,-,CASSPLGMNTEAFF,TGTGCCAGTAGTCCACTAGGCATGAACACTGAAGCTTTCTTT
TRBJ2-3,TRBD1,TRBV29-1,-,CSANGQAGTDTQYF,TGCAGCGCCAACGGACAGGCGGGCACAGATACGCAGTATTTT
TRBJ2-4,-,TRBV15,few,CATSTNIQYF,TGTGCCACCAGCACGAACATTCAGTACTTC
TRBJ1-1,-,TRBV7-2,-,CASSLSVWTAGTEAFF,TGTGCCAGCAGCTTATCGGTTTGGACCGCTGGCACTGAAGCTTTCTTT
TRBJ2-7,-,TRBV20-1,-,CSARDLYEQYF,TGCAGTGCTAGAGATCTGTACGAGCAGTACTTC
TRBJ2-2,-,TRBV4-1,-,CASTGSSNAGELFF,TGCGCCAGCACCGGCTCATCTAATGCCGGGGAGCTGTTTTTT
TRBJ2-1,TRBD1,TRBV28,-,CASRGRGQGAVREQFF,TGTGCCAGCAGGGGCCGAGGACAGGGGGCAGTAAGGGAGCAGTTCTTC
TRBJ2-2,-,TRBV5-4,-,CASSLRDGTGELFF,TGTGCCAGCAGCTTGCGGGATGGCACCGGGGAGCTGTTTTTT
TRBJ2-7,TRBD1,TRBV4-1,-,CASSLGRGRGEQYF,TGCGCCAGCAGTCTGGGCAGGGGGCGCGGCGAGCAGTACTTC
TRBJ2-2,-,TRBV1,-,CTSSPPKHRGIDANTGELFF,TGCACCAGCAGCCCCCCTAAGCATCGCGGGATCGACGCGAACACCGGGGAGCTGTTTTTT
TRBJ2-3,-,TRBV6-5,few,CASSYDPGSTDTQYF,TGTGCCAGCAGTTACGATCCCGGTAGCACAGATACGCAGTATTTT
TRBJ2-1,TRBD1,TRBV6-6,-,CASLGPDRGRNEQFF,TGTGCCAGCCTTGGCCCGGACAGGGGGCGGAATGAGCAGTTCTTC
TRBJ2-1,-,TRBV4-2,-,CASSQALGGSMDNEQFF,TGTGCCAGCAGCCAAGCCCTTGGAGGGAGCATGGACAATGAGCAGTTCTTC
TRBJ2-1,-,TRBV23-1,-,CASSQSPDYEFKDNEQFF,TGCGCCAGCAGTCAATCCCCGGACTACGAGTTTAAGGACAATGAGCAGTTCTTC
TRBJ1-2,-,TRBV28,-,CASRTPGGYTF,TGTGCCAGTAGGACCCCAGGGGGCTACACCTTC
TRBJ2-7,-,TRBV11-2,-,CASSARQNSYEQYF,TGTGCCAGCAGCGCCCGACAGAACTCCTACGAGCAGTACTTC
TRBJ2-7,TRBD2,TRBV7-2,-,CASSYSSGPYEQYF,TGTGCCAGCAGCTATTCTAGCGGTCCCTACGAGCAGTACTTC
TRBJ2-5,TRBD1,TRBV4-1,few,CASSQWGQGRETQYF,TGCGCCAGCAGCCAGTGGGGACAGGGACGAGAGACCCAGTACTTC
TRBJ2-1,TRBD2,TRBV14,-,CASSRLPSGSFDEQFF,TGTGCCAGCAGCCGGTTGCCTAGCGGGAGTTTCGATGAGCAGTTCTTC
TRBJ1-6,-,TRBV27,-,CASRPMVGGQSPLHF,TGTGCCAGCAGGCCGATGGTGGGGGGGCAGTCACCCCTCCACTTT
TRBJ1-1,TRBD1,TRBV7-9,few,CASSGTDMNTEAFF,TGTGCCAGCAGTGGGACAGATATGAACACTGAAGCTTTCTTT
TRBJ2-1,TRBD1,TRBV5-1,-,CASSLGGTGGDEQFF,TGCGCCAGCAGCTTGGGCGGGACAGGGGGCGATGAGCAGTTCTTC
TRBJ2-4,-,TRBV5-1,-,CASSYGGQGGAKNIQYF,TGCGCCAGCAGCTATGGCGGGCAGGGTGGCGCCAAAAACATTCAGTACTTC
TRBJ2-1,TRBD2,TRBV6-5,few,CASSPRTSGSGGQFF,TGTGCCAGCAGTCCTAGGACTAGCGGGAGTGGAGGGCAGTTCTTC
TRBJ2-3,-,TRBV12-2,-,CASGRGGVTDTQYF,TGTGCAAGTGGTAGGGGGGGCGTTACAGATACGCAGTATTTT
TRBJ2-5,TRBD2,TRBV11-3,few,CASSPGGAEETQYF,TGTGCCAGCAGCCCGGGAGGGGCAGAAGAGACCCAGTACTTC
TRBJ2-3,-,TRBV11-2,-,CASSLDGTDTQYF,TGTGCCAGCAGCTTAGACGGCACAGATACGCAGTATTTT
TRBJ2-7,-,TRBV28,-,CASSKPVSYEQYF,TGTGCCAGCAGTAAACCAGTCTCCTACGAGCAGTACTTC
TRBJ1-2,TRBD1,TRBV5-1,-,CASSPGTGGGVGGYTF,TGCGCCAGCAGCCCCGGGACAGGAGGGGGTGTAGGAGGCTACACCTTC
TRBJ2-2,-,TRBV5-5,once,CASSLGGRGRIGELFF,TGTGCCAGCAGCTTGGGCGGCAGGGGAAGGATCGGGGAGCTGTTTTTT
TRBJ2-3,-,TRBV27,-,CASSWGREGAEDTQYF,TGTGCCAGCAGTTGGGGCAGGGAAGGGGCAGAAGATACGCAGTATTTT
TRBJ2-2,TRBD2,TRBV28,-,CGLAGYTGELFF,TGTGGTCTAGCGGGGTACACCGGGGAGCTGTTTTTT
TRBJ2-7,-,TRBV11-2,-,CASRRGASDNYEQYF,TGTGCCAGCAGGAGGGGGGCTAGCGATAACTACGAGCAGTACTTC
TRBJ2-2,-,TRBV7-9,once,CASSSTWDTYTGELFF,TGTGCCAGCAGCTCAACTTGGGACACCTACACCGGGGAGCTGTTTTTT
TRBJ2-5,-,TRBV5-6,few,CASSLEGYQETQYF,TGTGCCAGCAGCTTGGAGGGTTACCAAGAGACCCAGTACTTC
TRBJ2-1,-,TRBV5-1,-,CASSSLQGGDEQFF,TGCGCCAGCAGCTCATTACAGGGGGGGGATGAGCAGTTCTTC
TRBJ2-1,TRBD2,TRBV7-9,-,CASSPYSGTYNEQFF,TGTGCCAGCAGCCCTTATAGCGGGACCTACAATGAGCAGTTCTTC
TRBJ1-1,-,TRBV4-3,once,CASSQDEGTGNTEAFF,TGCGCCAGCAGCCAAGATGAAGGAACAGGGAACACTGAAGCTTTCTTT
TRBJ1-5,-,TRBV5-1,few,CASSLAGGSNQPQHF,TGCGCCAGCAGCTTGGCCGGCGGTAGCAATCAGCCCCAGCATTTT
TRBJ1-3,-,TRBV28,-,CASIVSSGNTIYF,TGTGCCAGCATCGTAAGCTCTGGAAACACCATATATTTT
TRBJ2-5,-,TRBV2,few,CASSVYRDNQYF,TGTGCCAGCAGTGTCTACCGGGACAACCAGTACTTC
TRBJ2-3,-,TRBV28,few,CASSFFSRGTDTQYF,TGTGCCAGCAGTTTTTTCTCTCGGGGCACAGATACGCAGTATTTT
TRBJ2-3,TRBD2,TRBV5-8,once,CASSLAPGLHTQYF,TGTGCCAGCAGCTTGGCACCGGGACTACATACGCAGTATTTT
TRBJ2-6,-,TRBV28,few,CASSTGIGGANVLTF,TGTGCCAGCAGCACCGGAATAGGTGGGGCCAACGTCCTGACTTTC